This T cell receptor (beta chain) was identified during a study of cytomegalovirus exposure and HLA in healthy donors. Sequencing was performed with immunoSEQ multiplex PCR; in TCRdb, only in-frame clones are kept and a portion is missing. This sample has about 330,000 clones; roughly 89% occur once, and the top ten carry about 0.8%. Germline V gene sequence: CDR1 SGHRS, CDR2 YFSETQ. Deletions cut 3 bases from V and 1 base from J, with 7 bases between. The length of the CDR3 is 14 residues. The receptor was isolated from a woman aged 18-35 years in good health and CMV-seronegative. The sequenced material came from PBMCs. The chain recombines TRBV5-1 with TRBJ2-2, with D perhaps TRBD2 (6 bases). CDR3 sequence: CASSWTMNTGELFF. The CDR3 bases are TGCGCCAGCAGCTGGACTATGAACACCGGGGAGCTGTTTTTT.